Listed below are T cell receptor beta chains from one sample, sequenced in a study of blood T cell repertoires in COVID-19. Sequencing used immunoSEQ multiplex PCR; TCRdb keeps in-frame clones, though not all of them. Of 110,000 to 150,000 clones in the sample, about 84% were seen once. The sample comprised peripheral blood. All receptors derive from a woman aged 80 or over in a cohort sampled during active or convalescent COVID-19. Each CDR3 is given with its conserved first and last residue. D genes are given only for firm matches. Not all rows give a size; the values are once, few, many and, for expanded clones, a class.

d_gene	v_gene	j_gene	abundance	CDR3aa	CDR3nt
.	TRBV18	TRBJ1-1	.	CASSLGQNTEAFF	TGTGCCAGCTCACTCGGACAGAACACTGAAGCTTTCTTT
.	TRBV28	TRBJ1-6	.	CASSLTDPDASPLHF	TGTGCCAGCAGTCTAACAGACCCAGACGCTTCACCCCTCCACTTT
.	TRBV11-2	TRBJ2-7	many	CASSLGGGFEQYF	TGTGCCAGCAGCTTAGGTGGCGGGTTCGAGCAGTACTTC
.	TRBV14	TRBJ2-3	.	CASSPLGIRTDTQYF	TGTGCCAGCAGCCCGCTCGGGATTCGCACTGATACGCAGTATTTT
.	TRBV5-8	TRBJ1-5	.	CASSRYSSNQPQHF	TGTGCCAGCAGCAGGTACAGTAGCAATCAGCCCCAGCATTTT
.	TRBV19	TRBJ1-2	.	CASSIQGWGYTF	TGTGCCAGTAGTATTCAGGGTTGGGGCTACACCTTC
.	TRBV4-2	TRBJ2-1	.	CASSQNSGGYNEQFF	TGTGCCAGCAGCCAAAACAGCGGTGGCTACAATGAGCAGTTCTTC
TRBD1	TRBV3-1/TRBV3-2	TRBJ1-4	.	CASSQDRGVNEKLFF	TGTGCCAGCAGCCAAGACAGGGGGGTGAATGAAAAACTGTTTTTT
.	TRBV5-1	TRBJ1-1	.	CASSLGAGFETEAFF	TGCGCCAGCAGCTTGGGGGCGGGATTTGAGACTGAAGCTTTCTTT
.	TRBV5-1	TRBJ1-6	.	CASSLGDNSPLHF	TGCGCCAGCAGCTTAGGAGACAATTCACCCCTCCACTTT
.	TRBV30	TRBJ1-2	.	CAWSVLVDSRTF	TGTGCCTGGAGTGTGTTAGTGGACAGCCGAACCTTC
TRBD2	TRBV7-6	TRBJ2-5	once	CASSLYSGGAGGQETQYF	TGTGCCAGCAGCTTATATAGCGGGGGGGCGGGTGGCCAAGAGACCCAGTACTTC
.	TRBV7-7	TRBJ2-5	once	CASSFYGEETQYF	TGTGCTAGCAGCTTTTACGGGGAGGAGACCCAGTACTTC
.	TRBV27	TRBJ1-1	.	CASSLHGGAEAFF	TGTGCCAGCAGCCTACATGGCGGGGCTGAAGCTTTCTTT
.	TRBV6-5	TRBJ1-3	once	CASSYGAPSGNTIYF	TGTGCCAGCAGTTACGGGGCTCCTTCTGGAAACACCATATATTTT
TRBD1	TRBV5-5	TRBJ1-6	.	CASSIRDRDSPLHF	TGTGCCAGCAGCATCCGGGACAGGGATTCACCCCTCCACTTT
.	TRBV18	TRBJ1-5	.	CASSPLGLGSSSNQPQHF	TGTGCCAGCTCACCCTTGGGCCTGGGGAGTTCTAGCAATCAGCCCCAGCATTTT
TRBD1	TRBV18	TRBJ1-6	.	CASSRSGTGEDSPLHF	TGTGCCAGCTCACGTTCCGGGACAGGGGAGGATTCACCCCTCCACTTT
.	TRBV19	TRBJ1-2	.	CASFGGGLWRGYTF	TGTGCCAGTTTTGGGGGGGGCCTCTGGCGGGGCTACACCTTC
.	TRBV2	TRBJ2-3	.	CASSDSGAGTDTQYF	TGTGCCAGCAGTGATTCTGGAGCGGGCACAGATACGCAGTATTTT
.	TRBV19	TRBJ1-1	.	CATRRDRQGTEAFF	TGTGCCACCCGCCGAGACAGGCAGGGCACTGAAGCTTTCTTT
.	TRBV4-1	TRBJ1-2	.	CASSPKAGEITNYGYTF	TGCGCCAGCAGCCCGAAGGCAGGGGAGATCACTAACTATGGCTACACCTTC
.	TRBV27	TRBJ2-7	.	CASSPPGSYEQYF	TGTGCCAGCAGTCCCCCGGGTTCGTACGAGCAGTACTTC
.	TRBV6-5	TRBJ1-2	.	CASSRTRDTYYGYTF	TGTGCCAGCAGTCGAACCCGGGACACCTACTATGGCTACACCTTC
TRBD2	TRBV5-5	TRBJ2-3	.	CASSFELASDTQYF	TGTGCCAGCAGCTTTGAACTAGCGTCAGATACGCAGTATTTT
TRBD1	TRBV27	TRBJ2-1	.	CASSISSTGGNEQFF	TGTGCCAGCAGTATTTCTTCCACAGGGGGCAATGAGCAGTTCTTC
TRBD2	TRBV28	TRBJ2-1	.	CASSTPRTSGSYNEQFF	TGTGCCAGCAGTACCCCCAGGACTAGCGGATCCTACAATGAGCAGTTCTTC
.	TRBV20-1	TRBJ2-2	once	CSASSGGGTGELFF	TGCAGTGCTAGTTCCGGGGGTGGGACCGGGGAGCTGTTTTTT
.	TRBV13	TRBJ2-1	once	CASSTTGRGQSSYNEQFF	TGTGCCAGCAGCACCACCGGTCGGGGACAAAGCTCCTACAATGAGCAGTTCTTC
.	TRBV18	TRBJ1-1	.	CASSPPMTVEAFF	TGTGCCAGCTCACCACCGATGACAGTTGAAGCTTTCTTT
TRBD2	TRBV3-1/TRBV3-2	TRBJ2-3	.	CASSELAASTDTQYF	TGTGCCAGCAGCGAACTAGCGGCTAGCACAGATACGCAGTATTTT
TRBD2	TRBV5-1	TRBJ2-2	.	CASNAGGFTGELFF	TGCGCCAGCAATGCGGGGGGTTTCACCGGGGAGCTGTTTTTT
TRBD1	TRBV7-9	TRBJ2-7	.	CASSLTGVGEQYF	TGTGCCAGCAGCCTGACAGGGGTTGGGGAGCAGTACTTC
.	TRBV5-1	TRBJ2-3	.	CASSFFAGSTDTQYF	TGCGCCAGCAGCTTTTTTGCGGGGTCCACAGATACGCAGTATTTT
.	TRBV6-2/TRBV6-3	TRBJ1-2	.	CASSYSLNSNYGYTF	TGTGCCAGCAGTTACTCCCTCAACTCTAACTATGGCTACACCTTC
.	TRBV6-6	TRBJ1-5	.	CASETGWGNQPQHF	TGTGCCAGCGAAACAGGGTGGGGCAATCAGCCCCAGCATTTT
.	TRBV3-1/TRBV3-2	TRBJ1-2	.	CASSQANRKYGYTF	TGTGCCAGCAGCCAAGCGAACAGGAAGTATGGCTACACCTTC